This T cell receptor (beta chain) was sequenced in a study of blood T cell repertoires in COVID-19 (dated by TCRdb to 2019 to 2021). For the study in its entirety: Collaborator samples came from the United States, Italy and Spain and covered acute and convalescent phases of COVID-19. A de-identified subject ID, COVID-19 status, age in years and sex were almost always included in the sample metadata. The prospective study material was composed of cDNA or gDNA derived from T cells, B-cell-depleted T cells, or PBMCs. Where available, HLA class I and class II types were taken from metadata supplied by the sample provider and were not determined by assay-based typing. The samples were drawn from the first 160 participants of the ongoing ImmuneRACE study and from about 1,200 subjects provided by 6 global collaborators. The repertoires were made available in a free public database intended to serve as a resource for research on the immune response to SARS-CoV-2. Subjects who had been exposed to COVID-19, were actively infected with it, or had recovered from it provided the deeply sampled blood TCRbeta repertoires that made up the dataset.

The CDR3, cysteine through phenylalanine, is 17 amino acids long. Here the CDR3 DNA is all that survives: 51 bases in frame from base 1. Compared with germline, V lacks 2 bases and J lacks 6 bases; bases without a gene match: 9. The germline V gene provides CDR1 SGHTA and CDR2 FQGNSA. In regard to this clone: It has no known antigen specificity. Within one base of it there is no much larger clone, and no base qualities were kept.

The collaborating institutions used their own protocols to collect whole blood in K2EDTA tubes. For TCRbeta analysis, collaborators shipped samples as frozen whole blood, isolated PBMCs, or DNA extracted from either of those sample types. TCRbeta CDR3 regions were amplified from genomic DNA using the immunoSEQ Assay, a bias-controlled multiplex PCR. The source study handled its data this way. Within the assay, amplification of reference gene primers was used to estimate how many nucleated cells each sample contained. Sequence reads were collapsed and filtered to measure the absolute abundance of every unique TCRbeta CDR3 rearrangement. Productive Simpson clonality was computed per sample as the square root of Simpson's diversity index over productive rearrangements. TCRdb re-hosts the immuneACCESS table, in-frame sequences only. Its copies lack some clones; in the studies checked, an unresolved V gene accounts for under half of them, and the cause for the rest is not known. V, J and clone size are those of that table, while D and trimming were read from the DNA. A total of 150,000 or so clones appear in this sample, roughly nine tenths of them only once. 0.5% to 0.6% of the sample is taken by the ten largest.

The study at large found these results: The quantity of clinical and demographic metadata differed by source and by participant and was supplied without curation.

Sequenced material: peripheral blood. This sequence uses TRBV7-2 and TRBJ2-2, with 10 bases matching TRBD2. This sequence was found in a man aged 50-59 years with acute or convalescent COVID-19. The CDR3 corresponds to CASSLRSSGGMAGELFF. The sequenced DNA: TGTGCCAGCAGCTTACGGTCTAGCGGGGGAATGGCCGGGGAGCTGTTTTTT.